The source of this T cell receptor beta chain is a study of beta chain features in type 1 diabetes. Study-wide results and limits: Whether HLA type affects TCRB rearrangement stayed undetermined in the present work.

This clone was observed a handful of times. Its antigen is as yet unknown. The CDR3 is made up of 16 amino acids. CDR1 and CDR2 from the germline V gene are SGHRS and YFSETQ. Trimming left V 0 bases short and J 4 bases short, with 16 bases between. Reverse transcribing all isolated RNA meant expressed TCRB transcripts were sequenced. Libraries were prepared by immunoSEQ multiplex PCR; TCRdb keeps only in-frame clonotypes and omits some of them. The sample consists of about 150,000 clones, approximately 12% of them appearing once. The rearrangement links TRBV5-1 to TRBJ2-5, with unresolved D. Sequenced material: central memory CD4+ T cells from blood. The clonotype was recovered from a man between 18 and 29 years old in good health. The CDR3 DNA reads as TGCGCCAGCAGCTTGGCACAGAGAGCCTTCGGAGAGACCCAGTACTTC. Amino acid sequence: CASSLAQRAFGETQYF.